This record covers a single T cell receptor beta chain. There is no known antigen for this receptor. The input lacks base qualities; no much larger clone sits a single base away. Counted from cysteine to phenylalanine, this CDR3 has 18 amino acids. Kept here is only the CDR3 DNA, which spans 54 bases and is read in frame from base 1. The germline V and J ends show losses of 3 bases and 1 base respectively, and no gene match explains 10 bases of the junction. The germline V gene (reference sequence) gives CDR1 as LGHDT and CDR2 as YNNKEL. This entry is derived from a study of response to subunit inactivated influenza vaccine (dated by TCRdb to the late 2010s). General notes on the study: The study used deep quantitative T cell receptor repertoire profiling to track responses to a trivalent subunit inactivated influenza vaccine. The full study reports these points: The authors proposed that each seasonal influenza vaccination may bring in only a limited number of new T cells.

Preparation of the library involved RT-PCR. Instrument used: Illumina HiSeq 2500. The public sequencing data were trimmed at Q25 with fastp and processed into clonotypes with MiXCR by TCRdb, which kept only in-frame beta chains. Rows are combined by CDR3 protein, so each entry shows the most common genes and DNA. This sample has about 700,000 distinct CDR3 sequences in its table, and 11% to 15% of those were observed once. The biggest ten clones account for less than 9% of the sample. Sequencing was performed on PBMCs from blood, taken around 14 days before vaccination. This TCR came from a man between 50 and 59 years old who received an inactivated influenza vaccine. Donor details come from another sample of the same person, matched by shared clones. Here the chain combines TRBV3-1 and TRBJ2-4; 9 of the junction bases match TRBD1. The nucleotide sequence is TGTGCCAGCAGCCACGGGACAGGGAGAAGCCCCGCCAAAAACATTCAGTACTTC. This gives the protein CASSHGTGRSPAKNIQYF.